This T cell receptor beta chain derives from a study of identical twins. Study observations and caveats: Invariant populations such as MAIT and iNKT cells could partly muddle zero-insertion analyses. With abundant cord blood beta clonotypes, insertions were fewer; memory repertoires showed no such pattern.

With V trimmed by 4 bases and J by 5 bases, 8 bases remained unmatched. CDR3 length: 14 residues. The V gene's germline CDR1 is SGHRS and CDR2 YFSETQ. In TCRdb, the 5' RACE reads were re-called with MiXCR into one record per CDR3 protein. Of more than 1.5 million distinct CDR3 sequences listed, under 35% are singletons. This clonotype was detected only a few times. The antigen is not known. The J gene is TRBJ2-5, the V gene TRBV5-1; 7 bases line up with TRBD2. The specimen was cord blood. This TCR was recovered from a newborn girl in good health. CDR3 DNA: TGCGCCAGCAGCCCTGGAAGCGGGGAGGAGACCCAGTACTTC. As protein: CASSPGSGEETQYF.